These 12 T cell receptor beta chains share one sample of origin, sequenced in a study of cytomegalovirus exposure and HLA in healthy donors. 60 Vbeta and 13 Jbeta primers were used in PCR. Here immunoSEQ multiplex PCR was the method, and the copy in TCRdb shows in-frame clones only, minus some. The sample lists over 120,000 clones; 75% to 90% were seen once. The material sequenced was PBMCs. All receptors come from a woman aged 25 to 39 in good health and CMV-seronegative.

This clone was recorded once. The chain couples TRBV27 to TRBJ2-2; TRBD2 might be the D (6 bases). Germline lookup yields CDR1 MNHEY and CDR2 SMNVEV (reference sequence). V lost 5 bases to trimming and J lost 4 bases, with 14 bases between them. The length of the CDR3 is 15 residues. The CDR3 DNA is TGTGCCAGCAGTCCGAACCGAGCGGGCACCGGGGAGCTGTTTTTT. It encodes CASSPNRAGTGELFF.

This chain uses TRBV9 with TRBJ2-7; D ambiguous. Trimming stripped 0 bases from V and 3 bases from J, with 13 bases between. This CDR3 has 15 residues. From germline, CDR1 is SGDLS and CDR2 YYNGEE. The CDR3 DNA is TGTGCCAGCAGCGTAGAGGAACCAGGATACTACGAGCAGTACTTC. This translates into CASSVEEPGYYEQYF. Supplemented by reference TRBV9 and TRBJ2-7, the full variable domain reads DSGVTQTPKHLITATGQRVTLRCSPRSGDLSVYWYQQSLDQGLQFLIQYYNGEERAKGNILERFSAQQFPDLHSELNLSSLELGDSALYFCASSVEEPGYYEQYFGPGTRLTVT.

The genes are TRBV10-3 and TRBJ2-7, with 12 bases that match TRBD2. Looked up from germline, CDR1 is ENHRY and CDR2 is SYGVKD. V trimming: 4 bases; J trimming: 2 bases; junction bases outside the gene matches: 6. The CDR3 has 16 amino acids. In DNA form, the CDR3 reads TGTGCCATCAGTGGGACTAGCGGGAATTCGGCCTACGAGCAGTACTTC. Translation: CAISGTSGNSAYEQYF.

The V call is TRBV7-6, the J call TRBJ2-2; 10 bases line up with TRBD2. CDR3 length: 16 residues. V shed 3 bases and J 3 bases; nucleotides not matched to a gene: 4. CDR1 is SGHVS and CDR2 is FNYEAQ in the germline V gene. CDR3 region: CASSFRTSGDTGELFF. CDR3 DNA: TGTGCCAGCAGCTTCCGGACTAGCGGCGACACCGGGGAGCTGTTTTTT. The variable domain in full, completed from reference TRBV7-6 and TRBJ2-2, reads GAGVSQSPRYKVTKRGQDVALRCDPISGHVSLYWYRQALGQGPEFLTYFNYEAQQDKSGLPNDRFSAERPEGSISTLTIQRTEQRDSAMYRCASSFRTSGDTGELFFGEGSRLTVL.

The chain employs TRBV11-2 and TRBJ2-2; TRBD1 agrees at 7 bases. CDR1 is SGHAT, CDR2 FQNNGV, per germline. The CDR3 has 14 residues. With 7 bases clipped from V and 3 bases from J, the junction kept 5 bases outside the gene matches. CDR3 residues: CASTLTGYTGELFF. In DNA form, the CDR3 reads TGTGCCAGCACCCTGACAGGGTACACCGGGGAGCTGTTTTTT.

V usage is TRBV29-1 and J usage is TRBJ2-5; D perhaps matches TRBD1 (6 bases). V gave up 1 base and J gave up 7 bases, with 28 bases separating them. Germline CDR1 reads SQVTM; CDR2 reads ANQGSEA. CDR3 length: 18 amino acids. CDR3 in amino acids: CSVEGKSWGHQEVGTQYF. The CDR3 DNA sequence: TGCAGCGTTGAAGGAAAGAGTTGGGGACATCAAGAAGTCGGGACCCAGTACTTC.

The gene calls are TRBV10-3 and TRBJ2-7; 14 bases are shared with TRBD2. V was clipped by 7 bases and J by 6 bases; unmatched bases: 5. The V gene's germline CDR1 is ENHRY and CDR2 SYGVKD. CDR3 length equals 14 residues. Here the CDR3 DNA reads TGTGCCATCAATCCGGGACTAGCGGGAGCCGAGCAGTACTTC. Residues: CAINPGLAGAEQYF.

Only a few counts were recorded for this clone. The chain is built from TRBV4-1 and TRBJ1-1; D is undetermined. Germline V gene sequence: CDR1 MGHRA, CDR2 YSYEKL. Trimming left V 1 base short and J 1 base short, with 7 bases between. There are 14 residues in the CDR3. The chain's CDR3 is CASSQVSSNTEAFF. The DNA of the CDR3 is TGCGCCAGCAGCCAAGTTTCCTCGAACACTGAAGCTTTCTTT.

The chain has TRBV5-1 and TRBJ1-1, with TRBD1 identical over 12 bases. Losses at the gene ends were 7 bases for V and 1 base for J; bases not matched to a gene: 5. The V gene's germline CDR1 is SGHRS and CDR2 YFSETQ. CDR3 length: 15 residues. The CDR3 sequence: CASGTGGFGNTEAFF. Written as DNA, the CDR3 is TGCGCCAGCGGGACAGGGGGCTTCGGGAACACTGAAGCTTTCTTT.

J is TRBJ1-1 and V is TRBV10-3, with D possibly being TRBD1 (5 bases). This CDR3 has 16 amino acids. The germline V gene encodes CDR1 ENHRY and CDR2 SYGVKD. The ends were cut back, 4 bases at V and 0 bases at J, with 15 bases in the middle. Here the CDR3 reads CAISGAGRSVNTEAFF. The CDR3 DNA is TGTGCCATCAGTGGGGCAGGGCGGTCTGTGAACACTGAAGCTTTCTTT.

Of note for this clone: Its ends do not fully match the called genes, so a read error is possible. The chain joins TRBV7-9 to TRBJ2-7, with 7 bases matching TRBD2. The germline gives CDR1 SEHNR, CDR2 FQNEAQ (reference sequence). The CDR3 has 11 amino acids. CDR3: CASSIAGVGNF. DNA of the CDR3: TGTGCCAGCAGCATTGCGGGGGTGGGTAACTTC. Full variable domain (remainder filled in from reference TRBV7-9 and TRBJ2-7): DTGVSQNPRHKITKRGQNVTFRCDPISEHNRLYWYRQTLGQGPEFLTYFQNEAQLEKSRLLSDRFSAERPKGSFSTLEIQRTEQGDSAMYLCASSIAGVGNFGPGTRLTVT.

The chain is built from TRBV7-3 and TRBJ2-2; tentative D call: TRBD2 (6 bases). V was cut by 3 bases and J by 4 bases, with 12 bases left in between. CDR3 length equals 15 residues. Germline V lookup: CDR1 SGHTA, CDR2 FQGTGA. The CDR3 loop reads CASSLTRSSTGELFF. For the CDR3, the DNA is TGTGCCAGCAGCTTGACTAGAAGTAGCACCGGGGAGCTGTTTTTT.